The 22 T cell receptor beta chains below come from one sample, sequenced in a study of cytomegalovirus exposure and HLA in healthy donors. TCRdb's copy holds only in-frame clones and misses some; the assay was immunoSEQ multiplex PCR. In the table there are 130,000 to 150,000 clones, about 88% of which are singletons. The specimen sequenced was PBMCs. The receptors derive from a woman between 18 and 29 years old in good health and CMV-seropositive.

The V gene is TRBV6-4, the J gene TRBJ2-2; 9 bases line up with TRBD2. Germline V gene lookup returns CDR1 MRHNA and CDR2 SNTAGT. CDR3 length: 16 residues. The ends lost 0 bases at V and 5 bases at J; junction bases unmatched: 4. The CDR3 region is CASSDSASGETGELFF. The DNA of the CDR3 is TGTGCCAGCAGTGACTCGGCTAGCGGGGAGACCGGGGAGCTGTTTTTT.

This chain links TRBV6-1 with TRBJ2-3, with TRBD2 as a possible D gene (5 bases). V was clipped by 7 bases and J by 4 bases, with 9 bases between them. Germline CDR1 reads MNHNS; CDR2 reads SASEGT. The CDR3 has 12 amino acids. Here the CDR3 reads CASTGNPDTQYF. The CDR3 nucleotides read TGTGCCAGCACCGGGAATCCAGATACGCAGTATTTT.

J is TRBJ2-7 and V is TRBV27; a possible D gene is TRBD2 (6 bases). Germline V gene lookup returns CDR1 MNHEY and CDR2 SMNVEV (reference sequence). The CDR3 spans 15 residues. V was trimmed by 2 bases and J by 3 bases, leaving 14 bases between them. CDR3 sequence reads: CASSLAQRACYEQYF. The CDR3, as DNA: TGTGCCAGCAGTTTAGCCCAGCGGGCCTGCTACGAGCAGTACTTC.

The genes are TRBV7-9 and TRBJ2-7; a weak D match, TRBD1 (7 bases). The CDR3 has 14 residues. Germline loops: CDR1 SEHNR, CDR2 FQNEAQ (reference sequence). V lost 0 bases and J 7 bases, leaving 13 bases between the germline ends. CDR3 DNA sequence: TGTGCCAGCAGCTTAGCCAGGGGGGTAGAGGAGCAGTACTTC. Protein product: CASSLARGVEEQYF.

The V and J genes are TRBV7-9 and TRBJ2-5; TRBD2 aligns across 12 bases. Losses at the gene ends were 5 bases for V and 5 bases for J; bases not matched to a gene: 6. Germline V gives CDR1 SEHNR, CDR2 FQNEAQ (reference sequence). This CDR3 is built from 15 residues. CDR3 region: CASSVRTSGVETQYF. The CDR3 DNA reads TGTGCCAGCAGCGTACGGACTAGCGGGGTTGAGACCCAGTACTTC.

The chain couples TRBV7-8 to TRBJ2-3; 9 positions match TRBD2. V was pared by 4 bases and J by 0 bases, with 8 bases of the junction left unmatched. CDR3 length equals 17 residues. Germline CDR1 and CDR2: SGHVS and FQNEAQ. The CDR3 DNA follows: TGTGCCAGCAGCTCCAAGATGCTAGCGGGGAGCACAGATACGCAGTATTTT. Translated, it gives CASSSKMLAGSTDTQYF. The variable domain in full, completed from reference TRBV7-8 and TRBJ2-3, reads GAGVSQSPRYKVAKRGQDVALRCDPISGHVSLFWYQQALGQGPEFLTYFQNEAQLDKSGLPSDRFFAERPEGSVSTLKIQRTQQEDSAVYLCASSSKMLAGSTDTQYFGPGTRLTVL.

This chain uses TRBV7-9 with TRBJ1-2; 9 nucleotides line up with TRBD1. The V gene end was trimmed by 1 base and the J gene end by 6 bases; junction bases not matched to a gene: 3. Germline V gene data show CDR1 as SEHNR and CDR2 as FQNEAQ (reference sequence). CDR3 length equals 14 residues. DNA of the CDR3: TGTGCCAGCAGCTTAGGAAGGACAGGGGATGGCTACACCTTC. Protein product: CASSLGRTGDGYTF.

This clone was counted only a few times. V and J are TRBV4-2 and TRBJ2-7; D remains ambiguous. The CDR3 extends over 14 amino acids. Per germline, CDR1 LGHNA and CDR2 YNFKEQ. Deletions cut 4 bases from V and 2 bases from J, with 12 bases between. The CDR3 DNA reads as TGTGCCAGCAGCCCGAACTACTCAGCCTACGAGCAGTACTTC. Protein product: CASSPNYSAYEQYF.

The J gene is TRBJ2-3, the V gene TRBV27, with 10 bases identical to TRBD2. V shed 8 bases, J shed 3 bases, and the junction held 11 bases outside the gene matches. The CDR3 has 16 residues. Germline V lookup: CDR1 MNHEY, CDR2 SMNVEV (reference sequence). CDR3 DNA: TGTGCCAGCTCTCGTGGTAGCGGGGGGAGGACAGATACGCAGTATTTT. It codes for CASSRGSGGRTDTQYF.

The chain carries TRBV7-9 and TRBJ2-7; 8 bases align to TRBD1. Germline-derived CDR1 and CDR2 are SEHNR and FQNEAQ (reference sequence). V was pared by 5 bases and J by 3 bases, with 12 bases of the junction left unmatched. CDR3 length equals 16 residues. The CDR3 here is CASSTSGGQGYYEQYF. As DNA, the CDR3 is TGTGCCAGCAGCACCTCGGGCGGACAGGGCTACTACGAGCAGTACTTC.

CDR3 nucleotides: TGTGCCATCAGTGAGGGAGACAGGGAAACAGATACGCAGTATTTT. Amino acid sequence: CAISEGDRETDTQYF. The rearrangement joins TRBV10-3 to TRBJ2-3, with 7 positions matching TRBD1. The V segment lost 2 bases and the J segment 3 bases; nucleotides outside the gene matches: 5. CDR3 length equals 15 residues. CDR1 is ENHRY, CDR2 SYGVKD, per germline.

The V and J genes are TRBV5-5 and TRBJ2-7; 9 bases are a match to TRBD1. Germline V lookup: CDR1 SGHKS, CDR2 YYEKEE (reference sequence). The CDR3 runs 16 residues. The J segment lost 3 bases and the V segment lost 0 bases, leaving 7 bases of the junction unmatched. The DNA of the CDR3 is TGTGCCAGCAGCTTGGGACAGGGGGGAATAGACTACGAGCAGTACTTC. It encodes CASSLGQGGIDYEQYF.

The CDR3 here is CASSQDPIRGYTF. The CDR3 DNA reads as TGCGCCAGCAGCCAAGATCCCATCCGGGGCTACACCTTC. The V call is TRBV4-1, the J call TRBJ1-2; D is ambiguous. The CDR3 sequence is 13 residues long. Germline values: CDR1 MGHRA, CDR2 YSYEKL. Between the trimmed V and J ends, which lost 0 bases and 8 bases, there was a span of 10 bases.

The chain links TRBV29-1 to TRBJ1-3; 8 bases map to TRBD1. Germline-derived CDR1 and CDR2 are SQVTM and ANQGSEA. This CDR3 is 15 amino acids long. The V and J ends lost 7 bases and 4 bases, in that order; junction bases with no gene match: 12. CDR3 protein: CSAGGQGRRGNTIYF. The CDR3 nucleotides are TGCAGCGCTGGAGGACAGGGAAGGCGCGGAAACACCATATATTTT.

The chain has TRBV2 and TRBJ2-4; possibly TRBD2 for D (6 bases). V lost 1 base and J 0 bases, leaving 7 bases between the germline ends. Germline loops: CDR1 SNHLY, CDR2 FYNNEI. This CDR3 contains 15 residues. The DNA of the CDR3 is TGTGCCAGCAGTGAAGGGGGGGTAGCCAAAAACATTCAGTACTTC. Its protein is CASSEGGVAKNIQYF.

The chain is built from TRBV27 and TRBJ2-2, with D possibly being TRBD2 (6 bases). CDR3 length equals 15 residues. Germline CDR1 is MNHEY and CDR2 is SMNVEV (reference sequence). V gave up 1 base and J gave up 0 bases, with 6 bases separating them. CDR3 residues: CASSLWGANTGELFF. CDR3 bases: TGTGCCAGCAGTTTATGGGGGGCGAACACCGGGGAGCTGTTTTTT.

This clone was counted many times. The chain joins TRBV18 to TRBJ2-4; unclear D gene. The V gene lost 2 bases and the J gene lost 0 bases, with 20 bases spanning the gap. The CDR3 length is 19 residues. Per germline, CDR1 KGHSH and CDR2 LQKENI. CDR3 residues: CASSPNAAPPYQAKNIQYF. The CDR3 DNA is TGTGCCAGCTCACCAAACGCGGCCCCTCCTTACCAAGCCAAAAACATTCAGTACTTC.

This clone was observed once. The chain employs TRBV11-2 and TRBJ1-2, with unresolved D. The CDR3 has 14 amino acids. The ends were cut back, 4 bases at V and 7 bases at J, with 16 bases in the middle. Germline values: CDR1 SGHAT, CDR2 FQNNGV. The CDR3 protein is CASSSPREGGGYTF. The CDR3 DNA reads TGTGCCAGCAGCTCCCCCCGTGAGGGTGGTGGCTACACCTTC.

In nucleotides, the CDR3 is TGTGCCAGCAGTCCCCTAGCGGGGCCCTACAATGAGCAGTTCTTC. Translated: CASSPLAGPYNEQFF. This rearrangement joins TRBV27 to TRBJ2-1; 9 bases match TRBD2. Germline trimming cut 5 bases from V and 2 bases from J; bases unmatched to any gene: 4. The CDR3 totals 15 residues. Germline V gives CDR1 MNHEY, CDR2 SMNVEV (reference sequence).

This clone appeared a single time. CDR3 amino acids: CASSLDSPPRGLSSYGYTF. The CDR3 DNA follows: TGCGCCAGCAGCTTGGATTCCCCCCCCAGGGGTTTAAGCTCCTATGGCTACACCTTC. The chain couples TRBV5-1 to TRBJ1-2; tentatively, D is TRBD1 (6 bases). Trimming removed 0 bases at V and 4 bases at J, with 25 bases between. The length of the CDR3 is 19 residues. CDR1 and CDR2 from the germline V gene are SGHRS and YFSETQ.

The chain has TRBV7-2 and TRBJ2-7; D uncertain. Looked up from germline, CDR1 is SGHTA and CDR2 is FQGNSA. V was pared by 5 bases and J by 9 bases, with 14 bases between. CDR3 size: 12 residues. CDR3 DNA sequence: TGTGCCAGCAGCCCCGGAGACCGAGGGCAGTACTTC. Amino acid sequence: CASSPGDRGQYF.

This clone was counted a single time. This chain joins TRBV19 and TRBJ1-1; tentative D call: TRBD1 (5 bases). CDR1 is LNHDA, CDR2 SQIVND, per germline (reference sequence). CDR3 length equals 15 residues. V was shortened by 3 bases and J by 1 base, with 12 bases between the two germline ends. Here the CDR3 reads CASSIWGGENTEAFF. The CDR3 bases are TGTGCCAGTAGTATTTGGGGGGGTGAGAACACTGAAGCTTTCTTT.